The clone carrying this TCR beta chain was observed a single time. This specimen comes from a study of blood T cell repertoires in COVID-19. Overall study context: Sites across the United States, Italy and Spain contributed samples from acute and convalescent COVID-19. T cells, B-cell-depleted T cells, or PBMCs provided the cDNA or gDNA that served as material.

There are 13 residues in the CDR3. Trimming cost V 4 bases and J 5 bases, with 10 bases left between them. Germline loops: CDR1 SNHLY, CDR2 FYNNEI. The table came from immunoSEQ multiplex PCR; TCRdb's copy has only in-frame clones and leaves some out. Counted here are under 100,000 clones, 85% to 95% occurring once; the ten biggest clones make up roughly 6.6%. Sequencing used peripheral blood. This TCR was recovered from a woman aged 55-69 years with active COVID-19. This sequence joins TRBV2 and TRBJ2-3, with D perhaps TRBD1 (6 bases). Here the CDR3 reads CASSGQVQDTQYF. The DNA for the CDR3 is TGTGCCAGCAGTGGACAGGTTCAAGATACGCAGTATTTT.